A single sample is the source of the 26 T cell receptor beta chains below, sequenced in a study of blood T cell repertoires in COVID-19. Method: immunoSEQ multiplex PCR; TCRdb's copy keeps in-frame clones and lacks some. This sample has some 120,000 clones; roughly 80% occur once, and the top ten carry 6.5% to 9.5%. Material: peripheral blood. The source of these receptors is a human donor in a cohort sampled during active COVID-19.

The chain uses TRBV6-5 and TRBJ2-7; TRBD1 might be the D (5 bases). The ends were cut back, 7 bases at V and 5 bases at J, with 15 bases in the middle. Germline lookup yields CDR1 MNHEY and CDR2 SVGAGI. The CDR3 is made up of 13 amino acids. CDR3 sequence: CASIPPSRDEQYF. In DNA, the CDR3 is TGTGCCAGCATCCCACCCTCCAGGGACGAGCAGTACTTC.

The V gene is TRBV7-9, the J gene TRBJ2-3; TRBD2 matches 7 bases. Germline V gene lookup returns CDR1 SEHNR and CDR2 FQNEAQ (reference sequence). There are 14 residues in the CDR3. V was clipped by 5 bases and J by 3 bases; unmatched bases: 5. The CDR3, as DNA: TGTGCCAGCAGCCTACGACTAGCTACAGATACGCAGTATTTT. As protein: CASSLRLATDTQYF.

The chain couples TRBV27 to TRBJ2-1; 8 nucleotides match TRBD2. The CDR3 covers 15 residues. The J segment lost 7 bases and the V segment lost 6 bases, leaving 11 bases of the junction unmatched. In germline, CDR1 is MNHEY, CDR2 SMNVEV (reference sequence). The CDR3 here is CASRLADPPGNEQFF. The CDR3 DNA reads TGTGCCAGCAGACTAGCGGACCCACCAGGGAATGAGCAGTTCTTC.

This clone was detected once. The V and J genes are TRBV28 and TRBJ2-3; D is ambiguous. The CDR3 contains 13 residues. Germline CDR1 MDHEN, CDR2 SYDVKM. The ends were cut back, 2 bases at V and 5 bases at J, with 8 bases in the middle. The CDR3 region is CASSLTQRDTQYF. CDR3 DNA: TGTGCCAGCAGTTTAACTCAACGAGATACGCAGTATTTT.

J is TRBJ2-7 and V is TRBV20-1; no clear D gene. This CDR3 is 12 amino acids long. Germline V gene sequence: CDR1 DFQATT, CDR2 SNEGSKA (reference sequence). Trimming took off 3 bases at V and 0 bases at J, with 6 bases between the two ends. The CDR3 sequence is CSASPGSYEQYF. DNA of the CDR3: TGCAGTGCTAGTCCCGGCTCCTACGAGCAGTACTTC.

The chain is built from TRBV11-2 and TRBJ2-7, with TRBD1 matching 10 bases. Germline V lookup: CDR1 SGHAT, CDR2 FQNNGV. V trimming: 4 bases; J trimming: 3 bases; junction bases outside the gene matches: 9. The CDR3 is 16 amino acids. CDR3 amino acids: CASSSVTRTGGYEQYF. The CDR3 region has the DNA TGTGCCAGCAGCTCTGTGACGCGGACAGGGGGCTACGAGCAGTACTTC.

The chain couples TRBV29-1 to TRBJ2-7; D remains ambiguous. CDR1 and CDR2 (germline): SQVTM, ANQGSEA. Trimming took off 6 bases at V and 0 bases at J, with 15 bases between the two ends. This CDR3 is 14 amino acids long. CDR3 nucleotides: TGCAGCGTCCTCCTCCCAGGTTACTCCTACGAGCAGTACTTC. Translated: CSVLLPGYSYEQYF.

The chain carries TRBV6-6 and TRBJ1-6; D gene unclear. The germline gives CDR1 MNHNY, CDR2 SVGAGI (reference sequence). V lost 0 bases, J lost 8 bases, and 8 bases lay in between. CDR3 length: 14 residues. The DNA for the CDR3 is TGTGCCAGCAGTTACTCGAGTCCTGATTCACCCCTCCACTTT. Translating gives CASSYSSPDSPLHF.

CDR3 sequence: CASSQGPKLAAKKYEQYF. CDR3 bases: TGCGCCAGCAGCCAAGGTCCTAAACTAGCGGCGAAGAAGTACGAGCAGTACTTC. The gene calls are TRBV4-1 and TRBJ2-7; 8 bases fit TRBD2. The ends lost 1 base at V and 4 bases at J; junction bases unmatched: 15. Germline CDR1 and CDR2: MGHRA and YSYEKL. The CDR3 is 18 residues long.

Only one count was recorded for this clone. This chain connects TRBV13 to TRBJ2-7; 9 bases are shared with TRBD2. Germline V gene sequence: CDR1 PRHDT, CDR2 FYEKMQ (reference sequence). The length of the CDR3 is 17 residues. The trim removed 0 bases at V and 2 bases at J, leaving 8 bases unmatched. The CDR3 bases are TGTGCCAGCAGCTTAGGCCATGGTAGCGGGGGCGCCTACGAGCAGTACTTC. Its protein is CASSLGHGSGGAYEQYF.

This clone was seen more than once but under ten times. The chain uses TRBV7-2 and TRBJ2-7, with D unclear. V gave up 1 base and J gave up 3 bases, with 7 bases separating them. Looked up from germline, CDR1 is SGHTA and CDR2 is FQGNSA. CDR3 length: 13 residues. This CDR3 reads CASSLGLNYEQYF. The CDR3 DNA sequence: TGTGCCAGCAGCTTAGGACTTAACTACGAGCAGTACTTC.

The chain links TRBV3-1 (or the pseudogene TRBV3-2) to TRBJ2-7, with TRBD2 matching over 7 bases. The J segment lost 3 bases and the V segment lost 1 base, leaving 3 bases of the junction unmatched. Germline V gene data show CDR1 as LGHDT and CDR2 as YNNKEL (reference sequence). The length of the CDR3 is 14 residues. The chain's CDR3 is CASSQGGGSYEQYF. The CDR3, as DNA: TGTGCCAGCAGCCAAGGCGGCGGGAGCTACGAGCAGTACTTC.

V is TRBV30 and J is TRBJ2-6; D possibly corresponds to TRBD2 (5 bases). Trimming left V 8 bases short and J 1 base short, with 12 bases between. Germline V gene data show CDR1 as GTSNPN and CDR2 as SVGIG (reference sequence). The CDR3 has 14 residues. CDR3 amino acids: CALEGMSGANVLTF. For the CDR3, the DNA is TGTGCCCTCGAGGGCATGTCTGGGGCCAACGTCCTGACTTTC.

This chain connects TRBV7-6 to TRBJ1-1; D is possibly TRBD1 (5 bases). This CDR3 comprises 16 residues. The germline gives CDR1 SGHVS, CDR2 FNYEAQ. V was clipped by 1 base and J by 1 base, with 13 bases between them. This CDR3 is CASSLELLGGNTEAFF. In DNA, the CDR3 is TGTGCCAGCAGCTTAGAGTTGTTGGGGGGGAACACTGAAGCTTTCTTT.

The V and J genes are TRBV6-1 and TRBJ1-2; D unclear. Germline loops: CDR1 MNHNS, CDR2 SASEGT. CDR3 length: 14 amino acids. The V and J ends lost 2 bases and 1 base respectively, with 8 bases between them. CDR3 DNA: TGTGCCAGCAGTGAATTCCATTTTAACTATGGCTACACCTTC. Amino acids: CASSEFHFNYGYTF.

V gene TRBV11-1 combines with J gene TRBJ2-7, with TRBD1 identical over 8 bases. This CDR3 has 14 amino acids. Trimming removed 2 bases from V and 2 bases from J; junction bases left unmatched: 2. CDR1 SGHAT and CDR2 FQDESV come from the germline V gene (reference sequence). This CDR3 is CASSLTTGAYEQYF. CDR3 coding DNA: TGTGCCAGCAGCTTAACGACAGGGGCCTACGAGCAGTACTTC. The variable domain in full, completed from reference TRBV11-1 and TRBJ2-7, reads EAEVAQSPRYKITEKSQAVAFWCDPISGHATLYWYRQILGQGPELLVQFQDESVVDDSQLPKDRFSAERLKGVDSTLKIQPAELGDSAMYLCASSLTTGAYEQYFGPGTRLTVT.

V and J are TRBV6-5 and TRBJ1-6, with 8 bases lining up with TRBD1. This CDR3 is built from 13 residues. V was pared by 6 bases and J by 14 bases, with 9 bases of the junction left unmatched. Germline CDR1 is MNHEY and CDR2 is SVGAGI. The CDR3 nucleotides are TGTGCCAGCAGCGTTCAGGGGGCATGGGCCCTCCACTTT. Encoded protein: CASSVQGAWALHF.

CDR3 amino acids: CATRRGGSDGYTF. The CDR3 coding sequence is TGTGCCACCAGGAGGGGGGGCTCTGATGGCTACACCTTC. The chain has TRBV24-1 and TRBJ1-2; a weak D match, TRBD1 (6 bases). The CDR3 has 13 residues. CDR1 is KGHDR and CDR2 is SFDVKD in the germline V gene. The germline V and J ends were trimmed by 7 bases and 6 bases, with 14 bases remaining between them.

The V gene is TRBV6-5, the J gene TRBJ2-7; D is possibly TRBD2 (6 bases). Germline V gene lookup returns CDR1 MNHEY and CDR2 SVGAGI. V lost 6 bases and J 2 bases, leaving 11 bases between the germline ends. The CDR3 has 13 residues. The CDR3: CASSEAGPYEQYF. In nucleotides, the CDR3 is TGTGCCAGCAGCGAGGCGGGGCCCTACGAGCAGTACTTC.

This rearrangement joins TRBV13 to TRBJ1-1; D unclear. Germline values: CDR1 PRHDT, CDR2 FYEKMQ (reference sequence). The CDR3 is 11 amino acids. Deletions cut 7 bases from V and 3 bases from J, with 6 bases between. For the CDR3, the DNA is TGTGCCAGCAAAGCGTACACTGAAGCTTTCTTT. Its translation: CASKAYTEAFF.

The CDR3 DNA follows: TGTGCCAGCAGTCCTCCCGACAGGGTTGGGGCCAACGTCCTGACTTTC. Its protein product is CASSPPDRVGANVLTF. V gene TRBV2 combines with J gene TRBJ2-6, with TRBD1 identical over 7 bases. V lost 5 bases, J lost 3 bases, and 7 bases stayed unmatched. The CDR3 has 16 amino acids. Germline CDR1 SNHLY, CDR2 FYNNEI. The full variable domain, its missing parts supplied by reference TRBV2 and TRBJ2-6, is EPEVTQTPSHQVTQMGQEVILRCVPISNHLYFYWYRQILGQKVEFLVSFYNNEISEKSEIFDDQFSVERPDGSNFTLKIRSTKLEDSAMYFCASSPPDRVGANVLTFGAGSRLTVL.

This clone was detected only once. The CDR3: CASSTGFGEQYF. The CDR3 DNA sequence: TGTGCCAGCTCAACAGGGTTCGGCGAGCAGTACTTC. The V and J genes are TRBV5-6 and TRBJ2-7; D is perhaps TRBD1 (6 bases). Germline CDR1 reads SGHDT; CDR2 reads YYEEEE. Trimming removed 7 bases from V and 6 bases from J, with 14 bases in between. The CDR3 spans 12 residues. Full variable domain (outside the CDR3, taken from reference TRBV5-6 and TRBJ2-7): DAGVTQSPTHLIKTRGQQVTLRCSPKSGHDTVSWYQQALGQGPQFIFQYYEEEERQRGNFPDRFSGHQFPNYSSELNVNALLLGDSALYLCASSTGFGEQYFGPGTRLTVT.

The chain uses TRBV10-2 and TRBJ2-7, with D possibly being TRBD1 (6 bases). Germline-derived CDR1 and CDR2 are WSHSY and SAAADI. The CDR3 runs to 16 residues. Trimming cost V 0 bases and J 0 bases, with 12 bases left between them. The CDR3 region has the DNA TGCGCCAGCAGTGAGTCCGCACAGGGCACCTCCTACGAGCAGTACTTC. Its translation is CASSESAQGTSYEQYF.

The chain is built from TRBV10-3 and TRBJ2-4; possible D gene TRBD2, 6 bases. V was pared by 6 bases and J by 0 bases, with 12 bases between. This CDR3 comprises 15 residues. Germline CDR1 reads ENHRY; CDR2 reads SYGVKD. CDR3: CAISGGPLAKNIQYF. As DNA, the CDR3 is TGTGCCATCAGCGGGGGACCACTAGCCAAAAACATTCAGTACTTC.

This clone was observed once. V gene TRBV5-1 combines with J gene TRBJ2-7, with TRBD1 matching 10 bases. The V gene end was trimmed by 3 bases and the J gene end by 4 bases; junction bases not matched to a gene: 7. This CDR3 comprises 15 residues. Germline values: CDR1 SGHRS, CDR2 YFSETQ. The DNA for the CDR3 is TGCGCCAGCAGCTGGGACGGGACAGGGGTATACGAGCAGTACTTC. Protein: CASSWDGTGVYEQYF.

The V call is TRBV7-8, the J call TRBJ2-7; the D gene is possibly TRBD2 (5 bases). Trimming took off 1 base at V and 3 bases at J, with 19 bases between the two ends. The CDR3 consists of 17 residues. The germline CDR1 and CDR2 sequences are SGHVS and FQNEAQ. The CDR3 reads CASSLGVGSSRDYEQYF. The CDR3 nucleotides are TGTGCCAGCAGCTTAGGAGTGGGATCCTCCCGGGACTACGAGCAGTACTTC.